Listed below are T cell receptor beta chains from one sample, sequenced in a study of T-cell reconstitution after alpha-beta-depleted transplantation in children. Each CDR3 protein is one row after TCRdb ran MiXCR on the PCR reads. Of approximately 300,000 distinct CDR3 sequences in the sample, under 14% were seen once. Here the sequenced sample was peripheral blood, taken 180 days after TCRalphabeta/CD19-depleted stem cell transplant. The receptors stem from a male patient between 2 and 10 years old who had a stem cell transplant for chronic granulomatous disease, so the T cells may come from the graft donor. Both conserved end residues are part of each CDR3. A D gene is named only where the DNA matches it firmly. For some rows the clone size is stated as once, few or many, or as a class when expanded; others skip it.

j_call v_call clone_size d_call cdr3_aa cdr3_nt
TRBJ2-7 TRBV12-3/TRBV12-4 many TRBD1 CASRRQGSTYEQYF TGTGCCAGCAGACGACAGGGGTCCACCTACGAGCAGTACTTC
TRBJ1-2 TRBV4-1 NA NA CASSQDMSTKGYTF TGCGCCAGCAGCCAAGATATGTCAACCAAGGGCTACACCTTC
TRBJ2-7 TRBV20-1 few TRBD2 CSATPLLAGVYEQYF TGCAGTGCTACCCCTCTTTTAGCGGGAGTCTACGAGCAGTACTTC
TRBJ2-6 TRBV7-6 many NA CASSSQLSGANVLTF TGTGCCAGCAGCTCACAACTCTCTGGGGCCAACGTCCTGACTTTC
TRBJ2-1 TRBV4-1 many NA CASSQVTYNEQFF TGCGCCAGCAGCCAAGTCACTTACAATGAGCAGTTCTTC
TRBJ2-2 TRBV10-3 many NA CAISDGTASNTGELFF TGTGCCATCAGTGACGGTACAGCCTCTAACACCGGGGAGCTGTTTTTT
TRBJ2-3 TRBV20-1 many TRBD2 CSARNSGGGTDTQYF TGCAGTGCTAGAAATAGCGGGGGGGGAACAGATACGCAGTATTTT
TRBJ1-6 TRBV5-5 many TRBD1 CASSLGQGAKNSPLHF TGTGCCAGCAGCCTCGGACAGGGGGCAAAAAATTCACCCCTCCACTTT
TRBJ2-3 TRBV6-4 many NA CASSEKGPDTQYF TGTGCCAGCAGTGAGAAGGGGCCTGATACGCAGTATTTT
TRBJ2-1 TRBV20-1 many NA CSATRDAGNEQFF TGCAGTGCAACACGGGACGCAGGGAATGAGCAGTTCTTC
TRBJ2-5 TRBV29-1 many TRBD2 CSVEDLAGVQETQYF TGCAGCGTTGAAGATTTGGCGGGAGTGCAAGAGACCCAGTACTTC
TRBJ2-3 TRBV7-9 many NA CASSQSATSTDTQYF TGTGCCAGCAGCCAAAGCGCTACTAGCACAGATACGCAGTATTTT
TRBJ2-1 TRBV5-6 many TRBD1 CASSPGDRDSYNEQFF TGTGCCAGCAGCCCTGGGGACAGGGACTCCTACAATGAGCAGTTCTTC
TRBJ2-7 TRBV7-9 many TRBD1 CASSTLGQGAYEQYF TGTGCCAGCAGCACCCTGGGACAGGGGGCTTACGAGCAGTACTTC
TRBJ2-3 TRBV12-3/TRBV12-4 many TRBD1 CASSEGQGGDTQYF TGTGCCAGCAGTGAAGGACAGGGGGGAGATACGCAGTATTTT
TRBJ1-2 TRBV20-1 many NA CSARDPGLGYTF TGCAGTGCTAGAGATCCTGGGCTAGGCTACACCTTC
TRBJ2-7 TRBV27 many TRBD2 CASSRTSGTSSSYEQYF TGTGCCAGCAGTAGGACTAGCGGAACGTCGAGCTCCTACGAGCAGTACTTC
TRBJ1-1 TRBV7-2 many NA CASSLFPLRITEAFF TGTGCCAGCAGCTTATTCCCTCTAAGGATAACTGAAGCTTTCTTT
TRBJ1-2 TRBV28 few NA CASSTPTLGYGYTF TGTGCCAGCAGTACCCCTACATTAGGGTATGGCTACACCTTC
TRBJ1-6 TRBV4-1 many NA CASRQQVRSYNSPLHF TGCGCCAGCAGACAACAGGTGCGCTCCTATAATTCACCCCTCCACTTT
TRBJ1-1 TRBV7-6 many NA CASASRGVNTEAFF TGTGCCAGCGCCTCTAGGGGAGTGAACACTGAAGCTTTCTTT
TRBJ1-2 TRBV2 many NA CASKGAGYGYTF TGTGCCAGCAAAGGGGCTGGCTATGGCTACACCTTC
TRBJ1-6 TRBV28 many NA CASSLRRPSPLHF TGTGCCAGCAGTTTGAGACGGCCTTCACCCCTCCACTTT
TRBJ2-7 TRBV23-1 few NA CASSQWVGYEQYF TGCGCCAGCAGTCAATGGGTGGGTTACGAGCAGTACTTC
TRBJ2-5 TRBV5-1 many NA CASSWRSGGLLETQYF TGCGCCAGCAGCTGGCGCTCCGGGGGCTTATTAGAGACCCAGTACTTC
TRBJ1-5 TRBV7-8 many NA CASSSQGKDNQPQHF TGTGCCAGCAGCTCCCAGGGGAAGGACAATCAGCCCCAGCATTTT
TRBJ1-2 TRBV16 many NA CASSLSQSYGYTF TGTGCCAGCAGCCTCTCTCAGTCTTACGGCTACACCTTC
TRBJ1-2 TRBV7-8 many NA CASSLAPSANYGYTF TGTGCCAGCAGCTTAGCTCCGTCTGCTAACTATGGCTACACCTTC
TRBJ1-6 TRBV18 NA NA CASSPWGGTNSPLHF TGTGCCAGCTCACCATGGGGGGGAACCAATTCACCCCTCCACTTT
TRBJ2-1 TRBV4-3 many NA CASSQHHHGRDEQFF TGCGCCAGCAGCCAACACCATCATGGGAGAGATGAGCAGTTCTTC
TRBJ2-2 TRBV12-3/TRBV12-4 many NA CASSLDRQAKKLFF TGTGCCAGCAGTTTAGACAGGCAGGCCAAAAAGCTGTTTTTT
TRBJ1-5 TRBV7-2 many NA CASSLDVRGDPQHF TGTGCCAGCAGCTTAGATGTCAGGGGTGATCCCCAGCATTTT
TRBJ2-1 TRBV13 many NA CASSLLTGGNEQFF TGTGCCAGCAGCTTGTTGACAGGAGGGAATGAGCAGTTCTTC
TRBJ2-7 TRBV12-3/TRBV12-4 many TRBD2 CASSSNLSGGKYEQYF TGTGCCAGCAGTTCAAACTTATCGGGAGGTAAATACGAGCAGTACTTC
TRBJ1-2 TRBV15 NA NA CATSRDRAFRGYGYTF TGTGCCACCAGCAGAGATAGGGCCTTCAGAGGCTATGGCTACACCTTC
TRBJ2-7 TRBV5-5 many NA CASSLQSGSGEQYF TGTGCCAGCAGCTTGCAGTCAGGGTCGGGCGAGCAGTACTTC
TRBJ2-1 TRBV20-1 many TRBD2 CSARNPAGGFYNEQFF TGCAGTGCTAGAAACCCTGCGGGGGGGTTCTACAATGAGCAGTTCTTC
TRBJ2-5 TRBV5-1 many TRBD1 CASSTGTGEETQYF TGCGCCAGCAGCACAGGGACAGGGGAAGAGACCCAGTACTTC
TRBJ2-1 TRBV7-9 many NA CASSLVAGREQFF TGTGCCAGCAGCTTAGTTGCCGGTCGTGAGCAGTTCTTC
TRBJ2-5 TRBV29-1 many NA CSVEGYGETQYF TGCAGCGTTGAGGGTTATGGGGAGACCCAGTACTTC
TRBJ1-5 TRBV6-6 many TRBD1 CASTNDRGRAQHF TGTGCCAGCACCAACGACAGGGGAAGGGCCCAGCATTTT
TRBJ2-7 TRBV20-1 many NA CSARVAGPSEQYF TGCAGTGCTAGAGTTGCGGGGCCGTCTGAGCAGTACTTC
TRBJ2-3 TRBV7-3 many NA CASSLQPPDTQYF TGTGCCAGCAGCCTCCAGCCCCCAGATACGCAGTATTTT
TRBJ2-1 TRBV20-1 NA TRBD2 CRIQPTSGRGNEQFF TGCAGGATCCAACCCACTAGCGGGAGAGGCAATGAGCAGTTCTTC
TRBJ1-5 TRBV6-1 many NA CASSEAGGAQPQHF TGTGCCAGCAGTGAAGCAGGAGGTGCTCAGCCCCAGCATTTT
TRBJ2-1 TRBV5-1 many TRBD2 CASSLFSSGSSEQFF TGCGCCAGCAGCTTGTTCTCTAGCGGGAGTAGTGAGCAGTTCTTC
TRBJ2-7 TRBV18 few TRBD2 CASSPLGTSGSYEQYF TGTGCCAGCTCACCGTTAGGGACTAGCGGGTCCTACGAGCAGTACTTC
TRBJ1-1 TRBV29-1 many NA CSVRTLKGDTEAFF TGCAGCGTCCGGACCCTAAAGGGGGACACTGAAGCTTTCTTT
TRBJ2-7 TRBV28 many NA CASSGYEQYF TGTGCCAGCAGTGGGTACGAGCAGTACTTC
TRBJ2-5 TRBV29-1 many NA CSVEVSGSQETQYF TGCAGCGTTGAAGTTAGTGGCAGCCAAGAGACCCAGTACTTC
TRBJ1-2 TRBV20-1 many NA CSARPPREVYGYTF TGCAGTGCTAGACCGCCCAGGGAGGTATATGGCTACACCTTC
TRBJ1-6 TRBV21-1 many NA CASSKLGNYNSPLHF TGTGCCAGCAGCAAGTTAGGGAATTATAATTCACCCCTCCACTTT
TRBJ2-5 TRBV19 NA NA CASSIGPQETQYF TGTGCCAGTAGTATTGGACCCCAAGAGACCCAGTACTTC
TRBJ1-2 TRBV30 few TRBD1 CASQTGGYGYTF TGTGCCTCCCAGACAGGGGGCTATGGCTACACCTTC